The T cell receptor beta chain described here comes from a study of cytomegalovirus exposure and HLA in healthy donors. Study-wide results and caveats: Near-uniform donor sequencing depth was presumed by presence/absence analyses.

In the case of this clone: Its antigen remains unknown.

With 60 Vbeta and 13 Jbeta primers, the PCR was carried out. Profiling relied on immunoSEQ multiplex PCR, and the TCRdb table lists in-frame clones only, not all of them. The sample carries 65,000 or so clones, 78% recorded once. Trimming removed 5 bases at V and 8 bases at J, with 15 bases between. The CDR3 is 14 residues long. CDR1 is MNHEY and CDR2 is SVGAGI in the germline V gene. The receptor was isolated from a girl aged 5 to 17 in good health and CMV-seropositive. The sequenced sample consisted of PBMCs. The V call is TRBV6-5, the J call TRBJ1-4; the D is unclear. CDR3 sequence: CASSLLTGREKLFF. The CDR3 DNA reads TGTGCCAGCAGTCTCTTGACTGGGAGGGAAAAACTGTTTTTT.